This T cell receptor (beta chain) derives from a study of spatial heterogeneity in lung cancer. Overall study context: Detection consistently captured more beta-chain sequences than alpha-chain sequences. More than eight raw reads, on average, carried each unique TCR and UMI combination.

Each molecule of TCR cDNA was tagged with one unique molecular identifier. Each CDR3 protein gets one entry after TCRdb re-called the 5' RACE reads with MiXCR. The table has roughly 50,000 distinct CDR3 sequences, 7.6% seen once. CDR3 length: 14 residues. The germline CDR1 and CDR2 sequences are SGDLS and YYNGEE. V was cut by 4 bases and J by 8 bases, with 16 bases left in between. The time point is: sample taken at primary tumor resection. The study sequenced unsorted whole RNA from tumor, nontumor lung or frozen PBMC. Samples were donated by 72 untreated early-stage non-small cell lung cancer patients.

The sequence derives from a female donor with early-stage non-small cell lung cancer. The chain has TRBV9 and TRBJ2-1; tentative D call: TRBD1 (5 bases). The input for sequencing was PBMCs, taken at surgery. The CDR3 DNA reads as TGTGCCAGCAGCCCAAGCCCAGGGTCCCATGAGCAGTTCTTC. Encoded protein: CASSPSPGSHEQFF.